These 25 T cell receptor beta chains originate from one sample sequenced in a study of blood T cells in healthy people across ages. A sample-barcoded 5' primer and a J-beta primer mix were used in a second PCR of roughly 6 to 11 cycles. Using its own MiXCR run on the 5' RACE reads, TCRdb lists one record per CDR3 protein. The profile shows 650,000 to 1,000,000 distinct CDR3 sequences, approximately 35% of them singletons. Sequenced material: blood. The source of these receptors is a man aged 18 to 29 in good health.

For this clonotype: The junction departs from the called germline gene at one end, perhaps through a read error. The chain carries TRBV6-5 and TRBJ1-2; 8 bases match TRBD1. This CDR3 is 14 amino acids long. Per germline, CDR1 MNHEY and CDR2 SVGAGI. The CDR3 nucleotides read TGTGCCAGCAGTGACTCGTACAGGGGGAAAGGCTACACCTTC. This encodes CASSDSYRGKGYTF.

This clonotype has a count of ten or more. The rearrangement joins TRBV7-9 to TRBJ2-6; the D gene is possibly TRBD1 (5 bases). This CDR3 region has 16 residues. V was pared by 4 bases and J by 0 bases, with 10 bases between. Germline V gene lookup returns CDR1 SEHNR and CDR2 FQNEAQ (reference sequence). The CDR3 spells CASSSTDLSGANVLTF. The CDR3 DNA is TGTGCCAGCAGCTCGACAGATCTCTCTGGGGCCAACGTCCTGACTTTC.

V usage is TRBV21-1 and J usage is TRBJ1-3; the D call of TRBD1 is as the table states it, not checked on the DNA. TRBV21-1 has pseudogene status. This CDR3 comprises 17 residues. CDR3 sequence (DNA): TGTGCCAGCAGCAAAGAAGGGACAGGGGCCTCTGGAAACACCATATATTTT. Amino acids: CASSKEGTGASGNTIYF.

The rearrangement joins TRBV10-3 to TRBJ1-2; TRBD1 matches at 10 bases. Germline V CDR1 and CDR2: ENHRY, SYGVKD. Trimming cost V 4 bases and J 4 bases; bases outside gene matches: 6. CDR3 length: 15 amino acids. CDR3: CAISAPGDRGYGYTF. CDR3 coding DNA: TGTGCCATCAGTGCCCCCGGGGACAGGGGCTATGGCTACACCTTC.

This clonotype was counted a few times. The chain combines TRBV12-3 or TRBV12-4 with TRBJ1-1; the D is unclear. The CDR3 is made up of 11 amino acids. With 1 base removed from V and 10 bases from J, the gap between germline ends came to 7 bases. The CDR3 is CASSLGMGAFF. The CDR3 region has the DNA TGTGCCAGCAGTTTAGGGATGGGAGCTTTCTTT.

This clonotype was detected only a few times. The CDR3 here is CSAREGTSSQETQYF. The CDR3, as DNA: TGCAGTGCTAGAGAGGGGACTAGTTCCCAAGAGACCCAGTACTTC. The chain has TRBV20-1 and TRBJ2-5; 8 nucleotides align to TRBD2. V lost 0 bases to trimming and J lost 1 base; unmatched junction nucleotides: 4. This CDR3 has 15 residues. The V gene's germline CDR1 is DFQATT and CDR2 SNEGSKA (reference sequence).

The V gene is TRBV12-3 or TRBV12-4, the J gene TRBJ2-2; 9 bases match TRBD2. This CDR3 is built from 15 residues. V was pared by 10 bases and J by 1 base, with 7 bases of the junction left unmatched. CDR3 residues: CAIPWTSENTGELFF. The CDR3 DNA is TGTGCCATCCCTTGGACTAGCGAGAACACCGGGGAGCTGTTTTTT.

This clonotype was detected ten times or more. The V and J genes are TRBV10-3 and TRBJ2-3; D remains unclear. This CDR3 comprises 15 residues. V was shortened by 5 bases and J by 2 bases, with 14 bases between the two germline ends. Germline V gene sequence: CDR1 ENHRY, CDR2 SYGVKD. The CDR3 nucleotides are TGTGCCATCAGTTCGGACGTGGGCCTCACAGATACGCAGTATTTT. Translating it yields CAISSDVGLTDTQYF.

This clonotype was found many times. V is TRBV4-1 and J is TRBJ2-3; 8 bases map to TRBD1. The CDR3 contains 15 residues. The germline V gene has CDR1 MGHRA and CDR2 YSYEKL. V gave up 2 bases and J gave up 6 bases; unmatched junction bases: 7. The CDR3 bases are TGCGCCAGCAGCCAACAGGACAGGGTGGCCGATACGCAGTATTTT. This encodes CASSQQDRVADTQYF.

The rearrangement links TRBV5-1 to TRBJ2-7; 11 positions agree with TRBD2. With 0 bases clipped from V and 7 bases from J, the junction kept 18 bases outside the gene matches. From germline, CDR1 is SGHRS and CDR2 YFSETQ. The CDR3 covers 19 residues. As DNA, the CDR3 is TGCGCCAGCAGCTTGGAGTCTAGCGGGGGGAGCGGGTATTACAATGAGCAGTACTTC. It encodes CASSLESSGGSGYYNEQYF. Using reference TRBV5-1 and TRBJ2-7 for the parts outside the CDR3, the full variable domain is KAGVTQTPRYLIKTRGQQVTLSCSPISGHRSVSWYQQTPGQGLQFLFEYFSETQRNKGNFPGRFSGRQFSNSRSEMNVSTLELGDSALYLCASSLESSGGSGYYNEQYFGPGTRLTVT.

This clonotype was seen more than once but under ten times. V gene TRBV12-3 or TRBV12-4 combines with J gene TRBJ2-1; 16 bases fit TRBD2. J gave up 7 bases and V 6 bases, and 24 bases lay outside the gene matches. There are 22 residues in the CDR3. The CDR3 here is CASRYTPGLAGGGHILGNEQFF. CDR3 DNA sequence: TGTGCCAGCAGATATACTCCGGGACTAGCGGGGGGGGGCCACATTTTGGGAAATGAGCAGTTCTTC.

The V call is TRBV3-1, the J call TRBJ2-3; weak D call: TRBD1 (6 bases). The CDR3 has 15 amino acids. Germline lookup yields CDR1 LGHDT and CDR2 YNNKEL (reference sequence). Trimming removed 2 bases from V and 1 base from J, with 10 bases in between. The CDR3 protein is CASSQKQGRTDTQYF. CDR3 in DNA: TGTGCCAGCAGCCAAAAGCAGGGGCGCACAGATACGCAGTATTTT.

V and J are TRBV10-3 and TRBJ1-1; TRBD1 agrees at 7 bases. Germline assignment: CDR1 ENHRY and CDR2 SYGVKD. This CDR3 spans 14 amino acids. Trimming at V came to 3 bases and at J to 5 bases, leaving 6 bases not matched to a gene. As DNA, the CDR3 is TGTGCCATCAGTGACGACGGACAGGCGACTGAAGCTTTCTTT. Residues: CAISDDGQATEAFF.

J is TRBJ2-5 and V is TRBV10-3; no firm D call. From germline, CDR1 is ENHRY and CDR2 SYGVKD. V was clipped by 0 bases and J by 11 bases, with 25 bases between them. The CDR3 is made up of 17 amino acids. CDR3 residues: CAISESYPGRQYNEQYF. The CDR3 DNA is TGTGCCATCAGTGAGTCCTACCCCGGACGGCAATACAATGAGCAGTACTTC.

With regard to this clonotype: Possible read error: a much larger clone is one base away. CDR3 coding DNA: TGTGCCTGGAGTGGAGACCCCATGGGGGGAAACATTCAGTACTTC. The encoded protein is CAWSGDPMGGNIQYF. V gene TRBV30 combines with J gene TRBJ2-4; tentative D call: TRBD2 (6 bases). The V and J ends lost 1 base and 6 bases respectively, with 16 bases between them. Germline CDR1 and CDR2: GTSNPN and SVGIG (reference sequence). There are 15 residues in the CDR3.

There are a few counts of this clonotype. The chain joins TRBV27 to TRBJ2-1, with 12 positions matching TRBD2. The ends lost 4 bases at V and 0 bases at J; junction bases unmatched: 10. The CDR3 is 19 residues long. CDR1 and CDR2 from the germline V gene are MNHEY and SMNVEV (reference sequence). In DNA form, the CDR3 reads TGTGCCAGCAGTTCATACGGACTAGCGGGGCAACGCTCCTACAATGAGCAGTTCTTC. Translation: CASSSYGLAGQRSYNEQFF.

The CDR3: CASKMGEARGGYTF. The CDR3 nucleotides are TGCGCCAGCAAGATGGGGGAAGCCCGGGGGGGCTACACCTTC. The rearrangement uses TRBV5-1 and TRBJ1-2; tentatively, D is TRBD1 (5 bases). The germline gives CDR1 SGHRS, CDR2 YFSETQ. The CDR3 length is 14 residues. V was trimmed by 6 bases and J by 8 bases, leaving 20 bases between them.

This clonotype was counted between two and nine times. Here the CDR3 DNA reads TGTGCCAGCACCAGCCGGGCCCTGGCTCAGCCCCAGCATTTT. This translates into CASTSRALAQPQHF. The chain has TRBV28 and TRBJ1-5; D gene uncertain. Trimming left V 7 bases short and J 6 bases short, with 16 bases between. Germline CDR1 is MDHEN and CDR2 is SYDVKM. The CDR3 length is 14 residues.

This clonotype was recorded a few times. CDR3: CASSYRPQAPGGYTF. CDR3 nucleotides: TGTGCCAGCAGTTACCGCCCCCAGGCACCAGGTGGCTACACCTTC. The J gene is TRBJ1-2, the V gene TRBV6-5; no definite D call. The CDR3 runs to 15 residues. Per the germline V gene, CDR1 is MNHEY and CDR2 is SVGAGI. V lost 2 bases, J lost 7 bases, and 17 bases lay in between.

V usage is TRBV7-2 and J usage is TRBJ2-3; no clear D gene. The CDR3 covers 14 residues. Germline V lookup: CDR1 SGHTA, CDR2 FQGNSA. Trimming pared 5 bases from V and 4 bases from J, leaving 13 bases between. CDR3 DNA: TGTGCCAGCAGCCCTGGACCCCTCGCAGATACGCAGTATTTT. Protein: CASSPGPLADTQYF. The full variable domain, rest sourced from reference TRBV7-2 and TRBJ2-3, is GAGVSQSPSNKVTEKGKDVELRCDPISGHTALYWYRQSLGQGLEFLIYFQGNSAPDKSGLPSDRFSAERTGGSVSTLTIQRTQQEDSAVYLCASSPGPLADTQYFGPGTRLTVL.

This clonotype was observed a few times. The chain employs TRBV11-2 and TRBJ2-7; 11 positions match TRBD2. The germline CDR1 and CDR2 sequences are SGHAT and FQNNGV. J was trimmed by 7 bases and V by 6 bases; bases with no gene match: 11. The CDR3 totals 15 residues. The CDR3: CASRRIAGGPNEQYF. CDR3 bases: TGTGCCAGCAGAAGAATAGCGGGGGGGCCGAATGAGCAGTACTTC.

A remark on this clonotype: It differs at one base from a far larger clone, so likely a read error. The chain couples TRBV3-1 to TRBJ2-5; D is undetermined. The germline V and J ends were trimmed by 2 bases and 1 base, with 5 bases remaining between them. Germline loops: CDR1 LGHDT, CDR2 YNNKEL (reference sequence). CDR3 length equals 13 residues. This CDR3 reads CASSQQVQETQYF. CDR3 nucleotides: TGTGCCAGCAGCCAACAGGTCCAAGAGACCCAGTACTTC.

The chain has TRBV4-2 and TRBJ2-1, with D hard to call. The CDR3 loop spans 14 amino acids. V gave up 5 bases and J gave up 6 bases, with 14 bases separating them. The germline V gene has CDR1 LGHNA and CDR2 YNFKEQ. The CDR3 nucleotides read TGTGCCAGCAGCGGGCCAGCGTGGTCCAATGAGCAGTTCTTC. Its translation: CASSGPAWSNEQFF.

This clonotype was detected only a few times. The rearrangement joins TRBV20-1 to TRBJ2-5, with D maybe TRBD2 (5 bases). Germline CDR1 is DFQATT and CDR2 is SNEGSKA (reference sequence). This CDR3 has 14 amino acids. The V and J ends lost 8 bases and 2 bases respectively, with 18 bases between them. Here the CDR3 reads CSPTLSGGQETQYF. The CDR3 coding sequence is TGCAGTCCCACCCTCAGTGGCGGGCAAGAGACCCAGTACTTC.

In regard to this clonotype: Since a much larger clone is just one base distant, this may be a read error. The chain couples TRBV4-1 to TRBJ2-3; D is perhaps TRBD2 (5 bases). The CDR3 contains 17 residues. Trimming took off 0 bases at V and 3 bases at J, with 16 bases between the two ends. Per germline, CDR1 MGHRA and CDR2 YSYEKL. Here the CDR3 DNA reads TGCGCCAGCAGCCAAGAAAGGCCGGGGAGCCCGACAGATACGCAGTATTTT. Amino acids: CASSQERPGSPTDTQYF.